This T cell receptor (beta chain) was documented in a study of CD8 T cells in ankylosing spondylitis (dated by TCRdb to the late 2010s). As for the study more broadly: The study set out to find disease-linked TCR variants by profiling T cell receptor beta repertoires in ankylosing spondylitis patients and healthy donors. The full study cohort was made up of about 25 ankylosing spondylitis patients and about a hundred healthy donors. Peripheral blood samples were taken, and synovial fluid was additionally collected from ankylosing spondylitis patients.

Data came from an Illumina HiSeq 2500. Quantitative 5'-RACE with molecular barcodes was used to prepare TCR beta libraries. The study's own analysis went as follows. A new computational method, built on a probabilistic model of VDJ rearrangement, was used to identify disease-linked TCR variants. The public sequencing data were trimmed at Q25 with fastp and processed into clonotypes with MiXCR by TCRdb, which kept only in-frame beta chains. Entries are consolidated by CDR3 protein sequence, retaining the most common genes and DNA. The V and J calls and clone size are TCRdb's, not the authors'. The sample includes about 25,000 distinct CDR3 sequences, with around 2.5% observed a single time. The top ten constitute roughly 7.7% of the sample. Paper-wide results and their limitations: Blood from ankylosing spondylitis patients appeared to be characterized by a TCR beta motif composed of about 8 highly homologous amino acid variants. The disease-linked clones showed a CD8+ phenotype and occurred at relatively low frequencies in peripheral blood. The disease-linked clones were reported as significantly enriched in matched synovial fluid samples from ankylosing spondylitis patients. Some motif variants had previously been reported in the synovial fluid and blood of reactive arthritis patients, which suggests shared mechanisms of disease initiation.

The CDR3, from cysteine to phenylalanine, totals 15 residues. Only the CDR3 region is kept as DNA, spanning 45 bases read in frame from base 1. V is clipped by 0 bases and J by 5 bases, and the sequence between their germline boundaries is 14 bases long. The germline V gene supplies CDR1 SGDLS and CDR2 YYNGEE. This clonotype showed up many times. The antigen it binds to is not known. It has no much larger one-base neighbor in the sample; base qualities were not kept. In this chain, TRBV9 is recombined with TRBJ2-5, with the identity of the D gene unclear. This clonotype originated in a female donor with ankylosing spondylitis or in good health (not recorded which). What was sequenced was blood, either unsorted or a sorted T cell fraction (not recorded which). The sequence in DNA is TGTGCCAGCAGCGTAGGAGTTTCCCCGAGCGAGACCCAGTACTTC. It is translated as CASSVGVSPSETQYF.